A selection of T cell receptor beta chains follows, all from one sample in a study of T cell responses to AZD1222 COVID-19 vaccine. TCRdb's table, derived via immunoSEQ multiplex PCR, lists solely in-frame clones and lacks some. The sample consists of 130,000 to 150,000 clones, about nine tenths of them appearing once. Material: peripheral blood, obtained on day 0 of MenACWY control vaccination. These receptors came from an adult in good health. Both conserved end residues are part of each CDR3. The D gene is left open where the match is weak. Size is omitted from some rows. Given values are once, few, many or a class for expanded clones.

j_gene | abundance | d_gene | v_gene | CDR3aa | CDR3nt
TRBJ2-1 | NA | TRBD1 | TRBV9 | CASSTGQNSYNEQFF | TGTGCCAGCAGCACGGGACAGAACTCCTACAATGAGCAGTTCTTC
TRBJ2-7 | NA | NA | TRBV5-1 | CASSLGSSYEQYF | TGCGCCAGCAGCTTAGGGAGCTCCTACGAGCAGTACTTC
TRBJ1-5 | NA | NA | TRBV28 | CASRAAGLGNQPQHF | TGTGCCAGCAGGGCGGCAGGTCTAGGGAATCAGCCCCAGCATTTT
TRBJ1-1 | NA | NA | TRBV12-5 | CASGLGNTEAFF | TGTGCTAGTGGTTTAGGTAACACTGAAGCTTTCTTT
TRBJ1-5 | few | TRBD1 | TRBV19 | CASSTTKTGSGQPQHF | TGTGCCAGTAGTACTACAAAGACAGGGTCGGGGCAGCCCCAGCATTTT
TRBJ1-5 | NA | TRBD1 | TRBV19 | CASIAGTGGQPQHF | TGTGCCAGTATAGCCGGGACAGGGGGCCAGCCCCAGCATTTT
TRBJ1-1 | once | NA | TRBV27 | CASSHKGNLNTEAFF | TGTGCCAGCAGCCATAAAGGGAATTTGAACACTGAAGCTTTCTTT
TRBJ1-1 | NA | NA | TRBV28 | CATTLYTEAFF | TGTGCCACGACCCTATACACTGAAGCTTTCTTT
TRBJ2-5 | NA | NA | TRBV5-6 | CASSLLQGQETQYF | TGTGCCAGCAGCTTGCTGCAGGGGCAAGAGACCCAGTACTTC
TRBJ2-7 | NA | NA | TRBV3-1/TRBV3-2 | CASSQELTGSYEQYF | TGTGCCAGCAGCCAAGAATTGACAGGCTCCTACGAGCAGTACTTC
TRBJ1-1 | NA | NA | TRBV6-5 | CASRALGRDTEAFF | TGTGCCAGCAGGGCCTTGGGCAGGGACACTGAAGCTTTCTTT
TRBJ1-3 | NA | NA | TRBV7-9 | CASSLPGLSSGNTIYF | TGTGCCAGCAGCCTCCCCGGGCTTTCCTCTGGAAACACCATATATTTT
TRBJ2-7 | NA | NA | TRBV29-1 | CSVEGKTFWGSEQYF | TGCAGCGTTGAAGGAAAAACTTTTTGGGGATCTGAGCAGTACTTC
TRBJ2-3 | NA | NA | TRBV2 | CASSTPRTVSTDTQYF | TGTGCCAGCAGTACCCCGCGGACAGTAAGCACAGATACGCAGTATTTT
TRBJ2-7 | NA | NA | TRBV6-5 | CASSYGVVTYEQYF | TGTGCCAGCAGTTACGGGGTCGTCACCTACGAGCAGTACTTC
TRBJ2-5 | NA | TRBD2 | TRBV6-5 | CASRAAGVETQYF | TGTGCCAGCAGGGCGGCGGGAGTGGAGACCCAGTACTTC
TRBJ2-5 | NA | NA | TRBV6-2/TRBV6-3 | CASSYPRLVAETQYF | TGTGCCAGCAGTTACCCCCGACTGGTCGCAGAGACCCAGTACTTC
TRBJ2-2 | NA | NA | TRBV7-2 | CASSARLEAVPGELFF | TGTGCCAGCAGCGCCCGACTAGAGGCTGTCCCCGGGGAGCTGTTTTTT
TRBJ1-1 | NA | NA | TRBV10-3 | CAITDREGTEAFF | TGTGCCATCACTGACCGTGAGGGGACTGAAGCTTTCTTT
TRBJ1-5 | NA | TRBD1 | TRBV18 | CASSGQGQQPQHF | TGTGCCAGCTCAGGACAGGGTCAACAGCCCCAGCATTTT
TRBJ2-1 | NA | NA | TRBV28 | CASILGGQNEQFF | TGTGCCAGCATCCTTGGGGGGCAGAATGAGCAGTTCTTC
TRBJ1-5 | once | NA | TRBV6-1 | CASSDRPGASNQPQHF | TGTGCCAGCAGTGATCGACCAGGGGCTAGCAATCAGCCCCAGCATTTT
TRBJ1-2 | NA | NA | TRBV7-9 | CASTPVRGTPLYGYTF | TGTGCCAGCACTCCCGTTCGAGGAACCCCCCTGTATGGCTACACCTTC
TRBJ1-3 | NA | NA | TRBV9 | CASTGDGNTIYF | TGTGCCAGCACCGGGGATGGAAACACCATATATTTT
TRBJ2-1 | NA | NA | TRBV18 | CASSPVGASYNEQFF | TGTGCCAGCTCACCGGTCGGCGCCTCCTACAATGAGCAGTTCTTC
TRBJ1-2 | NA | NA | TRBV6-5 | CAIVQSRGNYGYTF | TGTGCCATCGTACAGTCGCGGGGTAACTATGGCTACACCTTC
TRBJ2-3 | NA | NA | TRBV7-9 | CASSAQSGRGTDTQYF | TGTGCCAGCAGCGCCCAATCCGGTCGGGGAACAGATACGCAGTATTTT
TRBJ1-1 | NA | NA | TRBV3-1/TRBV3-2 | CASSQALTGWRTEAFF | TGTGCCAGCAGCCAGGCCCTGACAGGATGGCGTACTGAAGCTTTCTTT
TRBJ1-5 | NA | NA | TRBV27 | CASSSYGGAGQPQHF | TGTGCCAGCAGCTCGTACGGGGGCGCCGGACAGCCCCAGCATTTT
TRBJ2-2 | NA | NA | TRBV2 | CAISEGARGTGELFF | TGTGCCATCTCTGAGGGCGCTCGGGGCACCGGGGAGCTGTTTTTT
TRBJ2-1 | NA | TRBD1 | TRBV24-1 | CATSETGQGAYNEQFF | TGTGCCACCAGTGAGACAGGACAGGGGGCCTACAATGAGCAGTTCTTC
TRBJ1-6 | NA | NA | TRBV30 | CAWTPFRGSSPLHF | TGTGCCTGGACTCCATTTAGGGGTAGTTCACCCCTCCACTTT
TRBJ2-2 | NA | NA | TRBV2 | CASSDRRQDTGELFF | TGTGCCAGCAGTGATCGTCGGCAAGACACCGGGGAGCTGTTTTTT
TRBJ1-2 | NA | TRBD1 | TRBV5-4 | CASSLGQGPTNYGYTF | TGTGCCAGCAGCTTGGGACAGGGGCCTACTAACTATGGCTACACCTTC
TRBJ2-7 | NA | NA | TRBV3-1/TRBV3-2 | CASSFRYEQYF | TGTGCCAGCAGCTTCCGGTACGAGCAGTACTTC